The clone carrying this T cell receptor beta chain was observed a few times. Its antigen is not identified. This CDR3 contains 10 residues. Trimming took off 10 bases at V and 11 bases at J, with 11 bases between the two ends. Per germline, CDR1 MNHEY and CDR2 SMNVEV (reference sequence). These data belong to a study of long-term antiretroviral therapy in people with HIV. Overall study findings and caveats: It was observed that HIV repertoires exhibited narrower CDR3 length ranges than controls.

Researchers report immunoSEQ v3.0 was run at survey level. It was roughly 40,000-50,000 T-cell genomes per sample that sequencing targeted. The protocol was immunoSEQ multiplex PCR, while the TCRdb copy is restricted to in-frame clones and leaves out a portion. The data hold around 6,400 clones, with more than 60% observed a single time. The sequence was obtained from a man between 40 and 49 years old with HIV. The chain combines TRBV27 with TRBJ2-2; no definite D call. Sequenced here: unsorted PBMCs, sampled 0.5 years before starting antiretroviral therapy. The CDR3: CANPPRELFF. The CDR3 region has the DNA TGTGCCAACCCTCCTAGAGAGCTGTTTTTT.